Here is one T cell receptor beta chain with its context. What it binds is unknown. The sample originates from a study of a mutant IDH1 vaccine in newly diagnosed glioma. Study-level background: Commencement of vaccination occurred 4-6 weeks following radiotherapy alone, or concurrently with temozolomide cycles. Patients had received radiotherapy, temozolomide, or both previously, most receiving both.

The CDR3 is 18 residues long. V dropped 6 bases and J dropped 0; count of bases not matched to a gene: 13. Per germline, CDR1 SGHRS and CDR2 YFSETQ. Data came from immunoSEQ multiplex PCR; TCRdb stores just in-frame clones and leaves some out. This sample carries tens of thousands of clones, more than 85% of them seen once, and the ten largest clones take about 2%. Noted time point: week 35, safety follow-up. Topical imiquimod was applied with each vaccine dose, which held 300 ug of mutant IDH1 20-mer peptide. Each tumor in the donors was a new WHO grade 3 or 4 astrocytoma, IDH1-mutant and ATRX-lost. Material: PBMCs, obtained from a glioma patient whose treatment included an IDH1 peptide vaccine. The chain carries TRBV5-1 and TRBJ2-1; 9 bases map to TRBD2. The clonotype was recovered from a young man with glioma. In DNA, the CDR3 is TGCGCCAGCACCCTGGACTCGCGGGGGGGCAGCTCCTACAATGAGCAGTTCTTC. Its protein is CASTLDSRGGSSYNEQFF.